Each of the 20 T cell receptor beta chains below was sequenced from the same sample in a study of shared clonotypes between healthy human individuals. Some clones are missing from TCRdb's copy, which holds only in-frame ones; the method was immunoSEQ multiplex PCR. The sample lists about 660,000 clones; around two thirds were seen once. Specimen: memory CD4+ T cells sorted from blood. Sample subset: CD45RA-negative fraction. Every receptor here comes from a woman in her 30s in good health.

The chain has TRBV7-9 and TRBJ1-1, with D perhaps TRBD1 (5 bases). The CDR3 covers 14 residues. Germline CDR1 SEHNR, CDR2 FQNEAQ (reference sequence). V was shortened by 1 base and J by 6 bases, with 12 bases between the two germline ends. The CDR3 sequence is CASSLVGGGAEAFF. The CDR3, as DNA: TGTGCCAGCAGCTTAGTTGGGGGAGGGGCTGAAGCTTTCTTT.

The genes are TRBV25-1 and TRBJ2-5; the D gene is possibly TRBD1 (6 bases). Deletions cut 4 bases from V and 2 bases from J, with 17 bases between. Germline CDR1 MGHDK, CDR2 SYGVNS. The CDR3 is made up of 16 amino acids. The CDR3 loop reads CASSGTQTGIQETQYF. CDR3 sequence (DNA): TGTGCCAGCAGTGGGACCCAGACAGGAATTCAAGAGACCCAGTACTTC.

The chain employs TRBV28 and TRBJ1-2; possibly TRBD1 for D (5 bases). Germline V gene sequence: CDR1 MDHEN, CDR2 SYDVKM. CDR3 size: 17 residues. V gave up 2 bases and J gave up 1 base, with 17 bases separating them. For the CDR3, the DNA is TGTGCCAGCAGTTTAGTCCTCAGGGACCCCCATAACTATGGCTACACCTTC. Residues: CASSLVLRDPHNYGYTF.

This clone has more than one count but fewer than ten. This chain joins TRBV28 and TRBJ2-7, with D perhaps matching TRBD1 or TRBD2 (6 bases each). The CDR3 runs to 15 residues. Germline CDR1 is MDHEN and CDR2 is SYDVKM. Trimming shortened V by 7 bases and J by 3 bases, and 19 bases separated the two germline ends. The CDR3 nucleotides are TGTGCCAGCACCCTCTCCCCCGGGGGCAACTACGAGCAGTACTTC. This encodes CASTLSPGGNYEQYF.

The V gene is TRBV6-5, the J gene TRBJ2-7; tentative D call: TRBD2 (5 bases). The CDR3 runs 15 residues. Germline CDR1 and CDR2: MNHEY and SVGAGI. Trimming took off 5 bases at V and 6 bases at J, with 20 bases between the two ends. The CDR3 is CASSNLGVSVFEQYF. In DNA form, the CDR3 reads TGTGCCAGCAGTAACCTGGGAGTTTCGGTCTTCGAGCAGTACTTC.

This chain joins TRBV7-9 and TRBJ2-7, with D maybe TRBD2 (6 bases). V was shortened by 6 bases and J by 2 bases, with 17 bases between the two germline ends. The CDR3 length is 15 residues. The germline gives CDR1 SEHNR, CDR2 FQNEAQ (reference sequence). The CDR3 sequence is CASSRDWTGTYEQYF. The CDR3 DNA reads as TGTGCCAGCAGTCGGGACTGGACTGGAACCTACGAGCAGTACTTC.

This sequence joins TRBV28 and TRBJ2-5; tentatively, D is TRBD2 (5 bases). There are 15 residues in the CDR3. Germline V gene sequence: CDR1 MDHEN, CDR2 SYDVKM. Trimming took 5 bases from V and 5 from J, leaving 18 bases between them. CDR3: CASSLPGPRGETQYF. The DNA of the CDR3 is TGTGCCAGCAGTCTCCCAGGCCCAAGAGGGGAGACCCAGTACTTC.

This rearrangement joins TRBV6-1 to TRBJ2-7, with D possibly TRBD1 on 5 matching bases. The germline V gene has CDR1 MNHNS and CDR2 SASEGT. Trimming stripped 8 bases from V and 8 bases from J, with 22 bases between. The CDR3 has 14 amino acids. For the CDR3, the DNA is TGTGCCAGCGGGCGAGGTGCCGATGGGGCGCAGCAGTACTTC. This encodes CASGRGADGAQQYF.

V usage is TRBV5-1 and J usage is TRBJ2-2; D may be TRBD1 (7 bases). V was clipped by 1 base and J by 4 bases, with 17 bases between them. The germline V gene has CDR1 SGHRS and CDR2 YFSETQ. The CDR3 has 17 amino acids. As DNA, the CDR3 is TGCGCCAGCAGCTTGAGGTCCAGGGGGGATTCCACCGGGGAGCTGTTTTTT. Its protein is CASSLRSRGDSTGELFF. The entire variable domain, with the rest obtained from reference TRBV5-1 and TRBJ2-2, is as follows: KAGVTQTPRYLIKTRGQQVTLSCSPISGHRSVSWYQQTPGQGLQFLFEYFSETQRNKGNFPGRFSGRQFSNSRSEMNVSTLELGDSALYLCASSLRSRGDSTGELFFGEGSRLTVL.

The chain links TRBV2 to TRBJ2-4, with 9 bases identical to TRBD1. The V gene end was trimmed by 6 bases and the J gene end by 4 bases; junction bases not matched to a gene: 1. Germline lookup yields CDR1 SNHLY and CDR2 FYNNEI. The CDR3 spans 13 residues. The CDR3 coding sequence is TGTGCCAGCAGCGGACAGGGGAAAAACATTCAGTACTTC. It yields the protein CASSGQGKNIQYF. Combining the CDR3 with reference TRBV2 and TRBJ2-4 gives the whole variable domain EPEVTQTPSHQVTQMGQEVILRCVPISNHLYFYWYRQILGQKVEFLVSFYNNEISEKSEIFDDQFSVERPDGSNFTLKIRSTKLEDSAMYFCASSGQGKNIQYFGAGTRLSVL.

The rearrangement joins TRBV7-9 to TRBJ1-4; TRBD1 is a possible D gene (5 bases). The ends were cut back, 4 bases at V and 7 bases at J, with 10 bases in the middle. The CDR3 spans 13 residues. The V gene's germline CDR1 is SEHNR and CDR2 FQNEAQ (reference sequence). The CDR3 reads CASSSTQAEKLFF. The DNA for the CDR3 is TGTGCCAGCAGCTCCACACAGGCTGAAAAACTGTTTTTT.

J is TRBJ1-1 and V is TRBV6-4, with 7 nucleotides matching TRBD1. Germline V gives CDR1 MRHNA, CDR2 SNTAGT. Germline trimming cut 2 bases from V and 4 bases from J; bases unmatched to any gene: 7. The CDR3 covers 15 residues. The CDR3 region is CASSDPSGGVTEAFF. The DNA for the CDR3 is TGTGCCAGCAGTGACCCCTCAGGGGGGGTCACTGAAGCTTTCTTT.

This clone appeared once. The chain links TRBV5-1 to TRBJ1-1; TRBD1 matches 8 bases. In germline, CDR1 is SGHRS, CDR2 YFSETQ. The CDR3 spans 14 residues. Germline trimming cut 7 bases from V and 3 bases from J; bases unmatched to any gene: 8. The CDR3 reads CASSGGAGDTEAFF. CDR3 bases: TGCGCCAGCTCAGGGGGCGCTGGGGACACTGAAGCTTTCTTT.

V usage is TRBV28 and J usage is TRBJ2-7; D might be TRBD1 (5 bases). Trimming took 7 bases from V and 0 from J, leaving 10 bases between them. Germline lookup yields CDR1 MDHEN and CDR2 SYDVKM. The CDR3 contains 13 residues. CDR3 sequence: CASNGADSYEQYF. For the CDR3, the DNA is TGTGCCAGCAATGGGGCGGACTCCTACGAGCAGTACTTC.

The CDR3 nucleotides read TGTGCCAGCTCACCCTCACTCGGGGTTCAGCCCCAGCATTTT. It translates to CASSPSLGVQPQHF. J is TRBJ1-5 and V is TRBV18; D unresolved. In germline, CDR1 is KGHSH, CDR2 LQKENI. Trimming pared 3 bases from V and 6 bases from J, leaving 12 bases between. The CDR3 has 14 amino acids.

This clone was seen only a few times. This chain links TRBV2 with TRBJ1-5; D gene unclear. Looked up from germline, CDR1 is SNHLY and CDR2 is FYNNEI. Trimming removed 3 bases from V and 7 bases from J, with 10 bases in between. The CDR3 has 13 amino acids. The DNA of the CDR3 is TGTGCCAGCAGTGACTCCGGGGTGCAGCCCCAGCATTTT. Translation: CASSDSGVQPQHF.

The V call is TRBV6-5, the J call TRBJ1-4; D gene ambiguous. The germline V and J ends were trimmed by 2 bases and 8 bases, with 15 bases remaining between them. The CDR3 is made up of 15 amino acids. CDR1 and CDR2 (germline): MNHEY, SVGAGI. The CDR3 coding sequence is TGTGCCAGCAGTTACGGGCGGACTAATCGAGAAAAACTGTTTTTT. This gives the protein CASSYGRTNREKLFF.

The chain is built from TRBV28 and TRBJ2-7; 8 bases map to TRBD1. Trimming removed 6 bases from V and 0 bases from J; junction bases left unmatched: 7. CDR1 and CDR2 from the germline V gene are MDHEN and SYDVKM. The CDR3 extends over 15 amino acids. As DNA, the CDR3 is TGTGCCAGCAGCCTCACAGGGGGTAGCTCCTACGAGCAGTACTTC. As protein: CASSLTGGSSYEQYF.

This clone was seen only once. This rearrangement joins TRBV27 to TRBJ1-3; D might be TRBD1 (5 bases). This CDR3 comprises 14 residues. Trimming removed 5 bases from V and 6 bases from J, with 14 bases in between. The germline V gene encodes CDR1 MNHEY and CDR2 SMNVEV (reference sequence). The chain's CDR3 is CASSPRQTLNTIYF. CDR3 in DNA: TGTGCCAGCAGTCCTCGACAGACTTTAAACACCATATATTTT.

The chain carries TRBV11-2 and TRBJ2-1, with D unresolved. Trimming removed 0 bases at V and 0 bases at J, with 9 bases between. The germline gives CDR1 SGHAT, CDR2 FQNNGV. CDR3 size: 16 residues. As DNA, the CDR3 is TGTGCCAGCAGCTTAGAAGGCGTCGGCTCCTACAATGAGCAGTTCTTC. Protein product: CASSLEGVGSYNEQFF.